This T cell receptor beta chain was observed in a study of blood T cell repertoires in COVID-19. For the study at large: The cDNA or gDNA used as material had been derived from T cells, B-cell-depleted T cells, or PBMCs.

Original data processing: For nucleated cells, counts were estimated from reference gene primer amplification. The data were produced by immunoSEQ multiplex PCR, yet TCRdb's version contains in-frame clones alone and is incomplete. That table furnishes V, J and clone size, whereas the DNA furnished D and trimming. The sample shows 200,000 or so clones, approximately 80% of them seen only once. The CDR3 is 15 amino acids. V was pared by 6 bases and J by 2 bases, with 16 bases between. CDR1 is WSHSY and CDR2 is SAAADI in the germline V gene. Researchers sorted participants into cohorts using their self-reported clinical history. Each recovered donor of Cohort 3 presented with two negative PCRs, clearance, or symptom resolution.

The source is a man aged 55 to 70 who had recovered from COVID-19. This sequence joins TRBV10-2 and TRBJ1-1, with no clear D. Sequences were obtained from PBMCs or T cells enriched from blood (not recorded which). Written as DNA, the CDR3 is TGCGCCAGCAGACCGGACGGGCGGGGAAACACTGAAGCTTTCTTT. Its translation is CASRPDGRGNTEAFF.